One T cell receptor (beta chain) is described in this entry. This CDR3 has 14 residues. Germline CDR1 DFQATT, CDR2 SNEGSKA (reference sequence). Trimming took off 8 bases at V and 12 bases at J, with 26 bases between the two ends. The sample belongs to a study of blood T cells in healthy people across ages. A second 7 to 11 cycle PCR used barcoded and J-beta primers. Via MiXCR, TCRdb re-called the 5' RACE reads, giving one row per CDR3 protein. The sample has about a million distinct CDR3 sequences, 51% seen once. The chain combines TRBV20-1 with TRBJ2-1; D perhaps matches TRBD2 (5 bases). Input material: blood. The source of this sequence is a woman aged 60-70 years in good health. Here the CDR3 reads CSPQPISAAHGQFF. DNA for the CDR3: TGCAGTCCCCAACCGATCTCAGCGGCCCATGGGCAGTTCTTC.